This T cell receptor beta chain was recovered during a study of PD-L1 blockade in urothelial cancer. Data came from immunoSEQ multiplex PCR; TCRdb stores just in-frame clones and leaves some out. The top ten clones hold 15% of a sample with 30,000 to 40,000 clones, approximately 86% of them seen once. The time point denotes: pretreatment peripheral blood. The source material was PBMCs, sampled around atezolizumab (anti-PD-L1) treatment. This receptor was taken from a man older than 75 with urothelial cancer.

This CDR3 is CASSGGLAGYNEQFF. The CDR3, as DNA: TGTGCCAGCAGTGGGGGACTAGCGGGATACAATGAGCAGTTCTTC. This chain joins TRBV2 and TRBJ2-1; 13 bases line up with TRBD2. The CDR3 spans 15 residues. From germline, CDR1 is SNHLY and CDR2 FYNNEI. Unmatched junction bases numbered 1, after V lost 4 bases and J lost 4 bases. Together with reference TRBV2 and TRBJ2-1, the CDR3 gives the full variable domain: EPEVTQTPSHQVTQMGQEVILRCVPISNHLYFYWYRQILGQKVEFLVSFYNNEISEKSEIFDDQFSVERPDGSNFTLKIRSTKLEDSAMYFCASSGGLAGYNEQFFGPGTRLTVL.